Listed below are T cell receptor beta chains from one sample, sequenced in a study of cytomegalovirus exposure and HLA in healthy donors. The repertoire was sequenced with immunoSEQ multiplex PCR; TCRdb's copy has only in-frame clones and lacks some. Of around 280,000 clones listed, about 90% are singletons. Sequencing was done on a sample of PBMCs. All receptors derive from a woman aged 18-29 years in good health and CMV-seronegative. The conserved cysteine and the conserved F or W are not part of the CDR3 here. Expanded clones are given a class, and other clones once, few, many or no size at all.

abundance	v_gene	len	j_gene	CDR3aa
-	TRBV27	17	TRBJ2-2	ASTHRRLAGAKNTGELF
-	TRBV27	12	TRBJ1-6	ASSLFPDNSPLH
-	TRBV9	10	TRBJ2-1	ASSVDTGEQF
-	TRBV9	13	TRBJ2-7	ASSASGSLGDEQY
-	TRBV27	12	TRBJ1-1	ASSARVRNTEAF
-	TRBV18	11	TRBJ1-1	ASSLSGNTEAF
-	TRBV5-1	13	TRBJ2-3	ANSGGTGSADTQY
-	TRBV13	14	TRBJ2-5	ASSFGRDRAQETQY
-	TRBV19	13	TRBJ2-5	ASSIGGPFQETQY
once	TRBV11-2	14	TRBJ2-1	ASSRELSGGDNEQF
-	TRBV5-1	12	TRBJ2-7	ASSLRGLFPEQY
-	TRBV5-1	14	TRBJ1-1	ASSSFTIRGSGEAF
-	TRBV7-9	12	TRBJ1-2	AREVRQEGYGYT
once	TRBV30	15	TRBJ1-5	AWSKRGSLDGNQPQH
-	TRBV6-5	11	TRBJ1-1	ASSYSRQIEAF
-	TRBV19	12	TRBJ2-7	ASSSGTRTYEQY
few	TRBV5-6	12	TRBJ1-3	ASSRGWSGNTIY
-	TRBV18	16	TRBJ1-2	ASSPRTILQGGLDGYT
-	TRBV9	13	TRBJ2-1	ASSVVAGATNEQF
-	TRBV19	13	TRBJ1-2	ASRAPGMDGGGYT
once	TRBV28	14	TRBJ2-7	ASSLGTGSAIYEQY
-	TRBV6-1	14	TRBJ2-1	ASSDEQGFFYNEQF
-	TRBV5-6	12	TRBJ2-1	ASSFSGGADEQF
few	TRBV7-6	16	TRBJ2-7	ASSLALGLAGGLREQY
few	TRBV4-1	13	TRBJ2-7	ASSSRLGVSVEQY
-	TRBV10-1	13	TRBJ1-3	ARRRPGQVLYTIY
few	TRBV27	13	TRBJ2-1	ASSLLAGGLNEQF
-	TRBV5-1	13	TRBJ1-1	ASSLGTGGIAEAF
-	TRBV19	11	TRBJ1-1	ASSIGVGVAAF
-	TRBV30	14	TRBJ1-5	AWSNTGIGGELPQH
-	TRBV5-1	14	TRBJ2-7	ASSPFGQLSSYEQY
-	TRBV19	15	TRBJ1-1	ASSIWGQTKLNTEAF
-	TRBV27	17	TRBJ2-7	ASSLFAQGQTSGGFEQY
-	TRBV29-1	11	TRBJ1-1	SVKGRMNTEAF
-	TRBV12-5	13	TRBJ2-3	ASGLGGGNTDTQY